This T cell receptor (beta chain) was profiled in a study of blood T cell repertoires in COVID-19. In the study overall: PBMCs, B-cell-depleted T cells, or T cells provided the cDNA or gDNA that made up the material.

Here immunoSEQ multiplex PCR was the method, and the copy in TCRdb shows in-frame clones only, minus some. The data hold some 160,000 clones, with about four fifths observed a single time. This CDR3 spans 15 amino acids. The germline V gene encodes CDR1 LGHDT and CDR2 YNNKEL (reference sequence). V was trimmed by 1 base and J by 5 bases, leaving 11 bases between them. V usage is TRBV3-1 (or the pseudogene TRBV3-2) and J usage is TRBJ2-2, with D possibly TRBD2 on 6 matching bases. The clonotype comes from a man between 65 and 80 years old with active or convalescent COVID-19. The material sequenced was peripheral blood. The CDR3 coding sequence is TGTGCCAGCAGCCAAGGGGGGAGGTGGACCGGGGAGCTGTTTTTT. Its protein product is CASSQGGRWTGELFF.